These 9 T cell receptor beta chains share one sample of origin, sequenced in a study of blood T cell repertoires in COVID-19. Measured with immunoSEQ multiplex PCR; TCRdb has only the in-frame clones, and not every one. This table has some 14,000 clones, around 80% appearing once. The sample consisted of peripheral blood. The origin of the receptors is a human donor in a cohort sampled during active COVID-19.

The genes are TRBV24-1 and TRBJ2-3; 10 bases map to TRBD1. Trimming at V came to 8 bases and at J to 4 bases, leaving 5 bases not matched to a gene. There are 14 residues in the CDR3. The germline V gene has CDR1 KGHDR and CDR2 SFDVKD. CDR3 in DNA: TGTGCCACCACAGCGGGACAGGGGTCAGATACGCAGTATTTT. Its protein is CATTAGQGSDTQYF.

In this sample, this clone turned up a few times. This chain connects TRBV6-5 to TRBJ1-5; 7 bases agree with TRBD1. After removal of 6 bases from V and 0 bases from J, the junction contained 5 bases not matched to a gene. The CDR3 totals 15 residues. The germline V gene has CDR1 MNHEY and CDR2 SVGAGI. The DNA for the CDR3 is TGTGCCAGCAGCCTACAGGGGAATAGCAATCAGCCCCAGCATTTT. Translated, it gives CASSLQGNSNQPQHF.

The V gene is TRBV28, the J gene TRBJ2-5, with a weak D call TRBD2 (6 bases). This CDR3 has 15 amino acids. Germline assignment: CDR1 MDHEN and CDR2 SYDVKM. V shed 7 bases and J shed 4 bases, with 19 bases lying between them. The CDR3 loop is CASMVGNGGPETQYF. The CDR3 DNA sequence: TGTGCCAGCATGGTGGGGAACGGAGGGCCAGAGACCCAGTACTTC.

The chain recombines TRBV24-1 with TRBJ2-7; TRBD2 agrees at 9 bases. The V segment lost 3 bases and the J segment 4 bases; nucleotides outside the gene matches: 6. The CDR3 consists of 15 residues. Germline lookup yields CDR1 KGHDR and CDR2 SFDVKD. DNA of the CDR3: TGTGCCACCAGTGATGCTAGCGGGGAATTTTACGAGCAGTACTTC. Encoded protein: CATSDASGEFYEQYF.

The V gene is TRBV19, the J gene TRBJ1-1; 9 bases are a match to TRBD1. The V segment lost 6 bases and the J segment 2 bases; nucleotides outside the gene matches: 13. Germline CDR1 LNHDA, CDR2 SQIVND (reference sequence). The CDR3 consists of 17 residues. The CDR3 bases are TGTGCCAGTAGCCTATCCCGGGACAGGGTTCCTAACACTGAAGCTTTCTTT. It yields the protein CASSLSRDRVPNTEAFF.

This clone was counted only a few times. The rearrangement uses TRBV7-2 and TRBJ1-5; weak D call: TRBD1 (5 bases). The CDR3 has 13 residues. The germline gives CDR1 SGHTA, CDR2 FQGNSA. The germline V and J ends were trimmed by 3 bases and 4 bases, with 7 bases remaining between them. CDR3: CASSFGGNQPQHF. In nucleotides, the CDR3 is TGTGCCAGCAGCTTCGGGGGGAATCAGCCCCAGCATTTT.

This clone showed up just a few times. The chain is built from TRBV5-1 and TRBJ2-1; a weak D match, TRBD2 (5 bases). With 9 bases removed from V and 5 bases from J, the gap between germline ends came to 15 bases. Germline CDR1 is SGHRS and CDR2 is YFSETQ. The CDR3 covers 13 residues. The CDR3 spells CATGRETNNEQFF. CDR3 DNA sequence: TGCGCCACTGGCCGGGAAACGAACAATGAGCAGTTCTTC. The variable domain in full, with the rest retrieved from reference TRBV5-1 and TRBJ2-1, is KAGVTQTPRYLIKTRGQQVTLSCSPISGHRSVSWYQQTPGQGLQFLFEYFSETQRNKGNFPGRFSGRQFSNSRSEMNVSTLELGDSALYLCATGRETNNEQFFGPGTRLTVL.

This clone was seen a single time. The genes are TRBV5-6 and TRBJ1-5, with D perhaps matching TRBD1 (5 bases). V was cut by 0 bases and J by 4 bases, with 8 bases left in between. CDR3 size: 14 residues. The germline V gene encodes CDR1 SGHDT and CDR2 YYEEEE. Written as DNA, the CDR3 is TGTGCCAGCAGCTTGGGTTCAGGGAATCAGCCCCAGCATTTT. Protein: CASSLGSGNQPQHF.

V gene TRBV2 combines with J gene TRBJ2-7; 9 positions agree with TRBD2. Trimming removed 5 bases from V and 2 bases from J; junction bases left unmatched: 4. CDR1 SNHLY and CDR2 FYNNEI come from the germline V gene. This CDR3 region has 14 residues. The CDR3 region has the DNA TGTGCCAGCAGTCCCGTAGCGGGAGCCTACGAGCAGTACTTC. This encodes CASSPVAGAYEQYF.